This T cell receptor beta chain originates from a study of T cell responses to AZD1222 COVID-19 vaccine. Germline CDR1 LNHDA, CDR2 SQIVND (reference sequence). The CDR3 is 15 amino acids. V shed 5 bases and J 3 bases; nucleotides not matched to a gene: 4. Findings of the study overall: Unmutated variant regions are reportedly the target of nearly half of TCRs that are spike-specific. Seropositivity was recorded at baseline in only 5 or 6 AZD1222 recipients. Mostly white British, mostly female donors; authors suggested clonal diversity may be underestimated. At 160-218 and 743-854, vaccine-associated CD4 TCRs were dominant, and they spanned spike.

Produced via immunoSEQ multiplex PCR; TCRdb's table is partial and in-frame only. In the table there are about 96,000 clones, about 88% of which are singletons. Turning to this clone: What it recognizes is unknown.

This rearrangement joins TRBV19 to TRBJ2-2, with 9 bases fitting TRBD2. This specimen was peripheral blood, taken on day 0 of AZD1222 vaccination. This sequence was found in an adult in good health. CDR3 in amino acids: CASSRLAVYTGELFF. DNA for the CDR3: TGTGCCAGTAGTCGACTAGCGGTATACACCGGGGAGCTGTTTTTT. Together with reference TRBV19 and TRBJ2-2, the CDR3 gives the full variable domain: DGGITQSPKYLFRKEGQNVTLSCEQNLNHDAMYWYRQDPGQGLRLIYYSQIVNDFQKGDIAEGYSVSREKKESFPLTVTSAQKNPTAFYLCASSRLAVYTGELFFGEGSRLTVL.